Following are 15 T cell receptor beta chains from one sample sequenced in a study of response to subunit inactivated influenza vaccine. TCRdb re-called the RT-PCR reads with MiXCR, one entry per CDR3 protein. The data show 550,000 to 800,000 distinct CDR3 sequences, over 11% seen once. Sequences were derived from PBMCs from blood, sampled roughly 2 weeks before vaccination. These receptors were obtained from a man aged 45-65 years who received an inactivated influenza vaccine.

This chain connects TRBV20-1 to TRBJ2-7, with D possibly being TRBD2 (6 bases). Germline V lookup: CDR1 DFQATT, CDR2 SNEGSKA (reference sequence). The germline V and J ends were trimmed by 0 bases and 1 base, with 7 bases remaining between them. This CDR3 is built from 13 residues. CDR3: CSARDGTSYEQYF. For the CDR3, the DNA is TGCAGTGCTAGAGACGGGACTTCCTACGAGCAGTACTTC.

This clonotype was detected only a few times. CDR3: CSVTGTSGGVFYEQYF. The CDR3 DNA reads as TGCAGCGTAACCGGGACTAGCGGGGGGGTTTTCTACGAGCAGTACTTC. This chain uses TRBV29-1 with TRBJ2-7; 16 nucleotides align to TRBD2. From germline, CDR1 is SQVTM and CDR2 ANQGSEA. This CDR3 spans 16 amino acids. V lost 6 bases to trimming and J lost 3 bases; unmatched junction nucleotides: 8.

This clonotype showed up just a few times. This sequence joins TRBV10-3 and TRBJ2-1, with 11 bases aligning to TRBD2. V lost 4 bases and J lost 5; bases outside the gene matches: 4. This CDR3 is 15 amino acids long. Per the germline V gene, CDR1 is ENHRY and CDR2 is SYGVKD. CDR3 in amino acids: CAISAPGLADNEQFF. The CDR3 DNA reads TGTGCCATCAGTGCCCCGGGACTAGCGGACAATGAGCAGTTCTTC.

Ten or more counts support this clonotype. V gene TRBV4-3 combines with J gene TRBJ2-7; D is ambiguous. This CDR3 is built from 15 residues. The germline CDR1 and CDR2 sequences are LGHNA and YSLEER. Trimming left V 1 base short and J 0 bases short, with 10 bases between. CDR3 in amino acids: CASSQVAGSSYEQYF. The CDR3 bases are TGCGCCAGCAGCCAAGTGGCCGGGTCCTCCTACGAGCAGTACTTC.

The chain is built from TRBV30 and TRBJ2-1, with TRBD2 identical over 7 bases. This CDR3 comprises 15 residues. The ends lost 4 bases at V and 8 bases at J; junction bases unmatched: 14. Germline CDR1 GTSNPN, CDR2 SVGIG (reference sequence). CDR3: CAWIRGGRYNHEQFF. The CDR3 bases are TGTGCCTGGATTAGAGGCGGGAGATACAACCATGAGCAGTTCTTC.

This clonotype was counted between two and nine times. This sequence joins TRBV20-1 and TRBJ2-5; D perhaps matches TRBD2 (5 bases). Germline V gene sequence: CDR1 DFQATT, CDR2 SNEGSKA (reference sequence). The ends were cut back, 4 bases at V and 2 bases at J, with 14 bases in the middle. The CDR3 length is 14 residues. The CDR3 nucleotides are TGCAGTGCTACACAGAGAAGACTACAAGAGACCCAGTACTTC. It translates to CSATQRRLQETQYF.

This clonotype was counted between two and nine times. The chain is built from TRBV7-2 and TRBJ2-7; D remains unclear. The CDR3 spans 13 residues. V was trimmed by 8 bases and J by 0 bases, leaving 11 bases between them. The germline V gene has CDR1 SGHTA and CDR2 FQGNSA. The CDR3 nucleotides read TGTGCCAGCTCGACTCCTCACTCCTACGAGCAGTACTTC. It is translated as CASSTPHSYEQYF.

V gene TRBV25-1 combines with J gene TRBJ1-2; no reliable D call. V was clipped by 9 bases and J by 9 bases, with 17 bases between them. The germline gives CDR1 MGHDK, CDR2 SYGVNS. There are 12 residues in the CDR3. CDR3 loop: CARGPGLLCYTF. The CDR3 bases are TGTGCCAGGGGCCCTGGGCTCCTCTGCTACACCTTC.

This clonotype was counted only a few times. The chain links TRBV18 to TRBJ2-5; D not certain. The CDR3 totals 13 residues. The V end was cut by 6 bases, the J end by 1 base, with 9 bases between. The V gene's germline CDR1 is KGHSH and CDR2 LQKENI. The CDR3 here is CASSGSAQETQYF. DNA for the CDR3: TGTGCCAGCTCCGGTTCAGCCCAAGAGACCCAGTACTTC.

The table lists this clonotype with a few counts. The V gene is TRBV5-1, the J gene TRBJ1-5, with 7 bases lining up with TRBD1. CDR1 is SGHRS and CDR2 is YFSETQ in the germline V gene. Trimming took 4 bases from V and 5 from J; bases not matched to a gene: 9. The CDR3 is 15 residues long. The CDR3 nucleotides are TGCGCCAGCAGCCCGACAGGGTGGAAGGATCAGCCCCAGCATTTT. Its translation is CASSPTGWKDQPQHF.

This clonotype was counted a few times. The chain combines TRBV6-1 with TRBJ2-2, with a tentative D call TRBD2 (5 bases). Germline V gives CDR1 MNHNS, CDR2 SASEGT. Trimming left V 5 bases short and J 2 bases short, with 9 bases between. The CDR3 has 14 residues. The CDR3 DNA reads as TGTGCCAGCAGTCGACTATCTAACACCGGGGAGCTGTTTTTT. The encoded protein is CASSRLSNTGELFF.

This clonotype was found many times. The V gene is TRBV4-2, the J gene TRBJ2-3; 10 nucleotides align to TRBD2. Unmatched junction bases numbered 4, after V lost 0 bases and J lost 4 bases. Looked up from germline, CDR1 is LGHNA and CDR2 is YNFKEQ. The CDR3 length is 16 residues. CDR3 bases: TGTGCCAGCAGCCAAGAGAAGCGGGAGGGTGCAGATACGCAGTATTTT. Its translation is CASSQEKREGADTQYF.

V and J are TRBV7-9 and TRBJ2-7; tentative D call: TRBD1 (6 bases). The V gene's germline CDR1 is SEHNR and CDR2 FQNEAQ (reference sequence). Trimming removed 5 bases at V and 2 bases at J, with 19 bases between. This CDR3 contains 16 residues. This chain's CDR3 is CASSPLVGASPYEQYF. Here the CDR3 DNA reads TGTGCCAGCAGCCCCCTTGTGGGGGCATCCCCCTACGAGCAGTACTTC.

This clonotype was counted a few times. This chain joins TRBV28 and TRBJ2-2, with D possibly being TRBD1 (5 bases). CDR3 length: 14 amino acids. Germline assignment: CDR1 MDHEN and CDR2 SYDVKM. The V and J ends lost 8 bases and 6 bases respectively, with 16 bases between them. CDR3 residues: CASYSTGRAGELFF. The CDR3 DNA sequence: TGTGCCAGCTATTCCACAGGCCGGGCCGGGGAGCTGTTTTTT.

This clonotype was observed at least ten times. The rearrangement joins TRBV12-3 or TRBV12-4 to TRBJ2-5, with unresolved D. This CDR3 spans 10 amino acids. The V end was cut by 5 bases, the J end by 5 bases, with 3 bases between. As DNA, the CDR3 is TGTGCCAGCAGTGGGGAGACCCAGTACTTC. Its translation: CASSGETQYF.